This T cell receptor (beta chain) originates from a study of T cells in Graves' hyperthyroidism and ophthalmopathy. Across the whole study: Blood was drawn when the patient was first diagnosed and still untreated.

No progression to ophthalmopathy during 18 months of follow-up defined stable disease. Study-wide results and limits: Stable hyperthyroidism and ophthalmopathy were separated using 13 V-J signatures. Most thyroid clonotypes expanded above 0.001 were also detected in blood.

The investigators amplified TCR beta CDR3 regions from RNA transcripts. The HTBI primer set drove a first-round RT-PCR of the TCR CDR3. TCRdb passed the multiplex PCR reads through MiXCR, listing each CDR3 protein once. The repertoire holds under 250,000 distinct CDR3 sequences, with roughly 15% as singletons. Turning to this clonotype: The antigen is not known.

The length of the CDR3 is 15 residues. CDR1 is SGHRS and CDR2 is YFSETQ in the germline V gene. V lost 0 bases to trimming and J lost 9 bases; unmatched junction nucleotides: 7. Sequencing was performed on blood. V gene TRBV5-1 combines with J gene TRBJ2-1, with 9 bases identical to TRBD2. The sequence came from a man aged 45-65 years with Graves' hyperthyroidism. The CDR3 protein is CASSLEASGIPEQFF. The CDR3 coding sequence is TGCGCCAGCAGCTTGGAGGCTAGCGGGATTCCTGAGCAGTTCTTC.